This is a list of T cell receptor beta chains from one sample in a study of shared clonotypes between healthy human individuals. Clones were sequenced by immunoSEQ multiplex PCR, and TCRdb holds only the in-frame ones, with some missing. The sample holds over a million clones, approximately 96% seen once. The sample comprised naive CD4+ T cells sorted from blood. Every receptor here comes from a young man in good health. The CDR3 runs from the conserved cysteine through the conserved F or W. The order of the fields is D gene, clone size, J gene, V gene, CDR3 DNA, CDR3 protein. A D gene is named only where the DNA matches it firmly. Some rows have no size entry. The others give once, few or many, or a class for an expanded clone.

>TRBD1|-|TRBJ2-7|TRBV15
TGTGCCACCAGCAGGCCCGGGACAGCCTACGAGCAGTACTTC
CATSRPGTAYEQYF
>TRBD2|once|TRBJ2-1|TRBV4-3
TGCGCCAGCAGCCCTAGACTAGCAGGCGACCCAACCTACAATGAGCAGTTCTTC
CASSPRLAGDPTYNEQFF
>-|-|TRBJ2-1|TRBV11-2
TGTGCCAGCAGCGGCTACGGCGGTCTCTCCTACAATGAGCAGTTCTTC
CASSGYGGLSYNEQFF
>-|-|TRBJ1-1|TRBV27
TGTGCCAGCAGACCCCGACAGGCTTTCGGAACTGAAGCTTTCTTT
CASRPRQAFGTEAFF
>TRBD2|-|TRBJ2-1|TRBV7-3
TGTGCCAGCAGCTTAAAAGTCGCGGCTAGCGGGAGCAGGGTCTCCTACAATGAGCAGTTCTTC
CASSLKVAASGSRVSYNEQFF
>-|once|TRBJ2-3|TRBV5-1
TGCGCCAGCAGCTTGCCGTCAGCCGTAAGCACAGATACGCAGTATTTT
CASSLPSAVSTDTQYF
>TRBD2|-|TRBJ2-7|TRBV5-1
TGCGCCAGCAGCTTAGGACTAGCGGATATCTCCTACGAGCAGTACTTC
CASSLGLADISYEQYF
>-|-|TRBJ2-1|TRBV9
TGTGCCAGCAGCCCCCGGATACCAAACAATGAGCAGTTCTTC
CASSPRIPNNEQFF
>TRBD1|-|TRBJ2-7|TRBV6-5
TGTGCCAGCAGTTTAAGACAGGGATCCTACGAGCAGTACTTC
CASSLRQGSYEQYF
>-|-|TRBJ2-1|TRBV5-1
TGCGCCAGCAGCCCCACTAGCAGGGCGCCCACTCAGTTCTTC
CASSPTSRAPTQFF
>TRBD2|-|TRBJ2-1|TRBV7-7
TGTGCTAGCAGCCAGGGACTAGCCAACAATGAGCAGTTCTTC
CASSQGLANNEQFF
>TRBD2|-|TRBJ2-7|TRBV27
TGTGCCAGCAGTCCGTTAGCGGGAGCGGTAGGCGAGCAGTACTTC
CASSPLAGAVGEQYF
>-|-|TRBJ1-1|TRBV2
TGTGCCAGTCGGACGGGAATGAACACTGAAGCTTTCTTT
CASRTGMNTEAFF
>-|-|TRBJ1-5|TRBV6-1
TGTGCCAGCAGTGAATTGAGGGGGATGGAGCCCCAGCATTTT
CASSELRGMEPQHF
>-|-|TRBJ1-3|TRBV6-6
TGTGCCAGCAGTTACTCCCGGGACAACACCATATATTTT
CASSYSRDNTIYF
>TRBD2|-|TRBJ2-3|TRBV6-1
TGTGCCAGCAGTGTCCATAGCGGGAGGGCCGAGGATACGCAGTATTTT
CASSVHSGRAEDTQYF
>-|-|TRBJ1-5|TRBV6-5
TGTGCCAGCAGGGAGGGGGTTGGCAATCAGCCCCAGCATTTT
CASREGVGNQPQHF
>TRBD2|-|TRBJ2-7|TRBV20-1
TGCGGGAGGCTAGCGGCCTACGAGCAGTACTTC
CGRLAAYEQYF
>-|once|TRBJ2-7|TRBV5-4
TGTGCCAGCAGCTCACCCCTTCAGGGGAACTACGAGCAGTACTTC
CASSSPLQGNYEQYF
>-|once|TRBJ2-2|TRBV7-3
TGTGCCAGCAGCTATACTCGGCCACCCGGGGAGCTGTTTTTT
CASSYTRPPGELFF
>-|-|TRBJ2-4|TRBV7-9
TGTGCCAGCAGCTTAGGGGCAGGGTCCAAAAACATTCAGTACTTC
CASSLGAGSKNIQYF
>-|-|TRBJ2-1|TRBV11-2
TGTGCCAGCAGGCGCTCGGGACTGGATGAGCAGTTCTTC
CASRRSGLDEQFF
>-|-|TRBJ1-5|TRBV29-1
TGCAGCGTTGAAGACCCCAGACTAAGCAATCAGCCCCAGCATTTT
CSVEDPRLSNQPQHF
>-|-|TRBJ1-1|TRBV5-4
TGTGCCAGCGCCAGCGGGGGGCGCGATAACACTGAAGCTTTCTTT
CASASGGRDNTEAFF
>-|-|TRBJ2-7|TRBV28
TGTGCCAGCAGTGGGGGGCGAACATACGAGCAGTACTTC
CASSGGRTYEQYF
>-|-|TRBJ2-7|TRBV6-5
TGTGCCAGCAGTTTAAGCGGTTACGAGCAGTACTTC
CASSLSGYEQYF
>-|-|TRBJ2-1|TRBV28
TGTGCCAGCAGTTCTCCACTAGCCCGGGGGTTCTTC
CASSSPLARGFF
>-|-|TRBJ2-7|TRBV19
TGTGCCAGTAGTGACAGGACTCCAGCCTACGAGCAGTACTTC
CASSDRTPAYEQYF
>TRBD1|-|TRBJ1-5|TRBV7-2
TGTGCCAGCAGCTTAGGACAGGGCCCGTATAGCAATCAGCCCCAGCATTTT
CASSLGQGPYSNQPQHF
>TRBD1|-|TRBJ1-2|TRBV28
TGTGCCACCCGTCGACAGGGTTGGGGAAGCAACTATGGCTACACCTTC
CATRRQGWGSNYGYTF
>-|-|TRBJ1-1|TRBV10-3
TGTGCCATCAGTGTAAACAGCTTGAACACTGAAGCTTTCTTT
CAISVNSLNTEAFF
>-|-|TRBJ1-2|TRBV28
TGTGCCAGCAGTTCGCCAGGGCTAGATAACTATGGCTACACCTTC
CASSSPGLDNYGYTF
>-|-|TRBJ1-2|TRBV30
TGTGCCTGGAGCGTAGGTTTGGGCCCGCAGGGAGGAAATCTGGGCTACACCTTC
CAWSVGLGPQGGNLGYTF
>-|-|TRBJ2-5|TRBV15
TGTGCCACCAGCAGAGATCTCTCCGGGGAGACCCAGTACTTC
CATSRDLSGETQYF
>-|-|TRBJ1-4|TRBV11-2
TGTGCCAGCAGCCACTACCTCGCCGAAAAACTGTTTTTT
CASSHYLAEKLFF
>-|-|TRBJ2-2|TRBV11-2
TGTGCCAGCATCAGGTCCATGGGAGCCGGGGAGCTGTTTTTT
CASIRSMGAGELFF
>-|-|TRBJ1-1|TRBV7-3
TGTGCCAGCAGCTCCAGCCTCAACACTGAAGCTTTCTTT
CASSSSLNTEAFF
>TRBD2|-|TRBJ2-2|TRBV7-2
TGTGCCAGCAGCCCTCTCAGACTAGCGGGAAACACTGGGGAGCTGTTTTTT
CASSPLRLAGNTGELFF
>-|-|TRBJ2-1|TRBV29-1
TGCAGCGTTCGACTAGGAGACTACAATGAGCAGTTCTTC
CSVRLGDYNEQFF
>-|-|TRBJ2-2|TRBV7-6
TGTGCCAGCAGCTTAGATTTTAGGCCCACCGGGGAGCTGTTTTTT
CASSLDFRPTGELFF
>TRBD2|once|TRBJ2-3|TRBV27
TGTGCCAGCGGGAAGCGGGGCCACACAGATACGCAGTATTTT
CASGKRGHTDTQYF
>-|once|TRBJ1-5|TRBV18
TGTGCCAGCTCACCACTGGGTTTTAGTCAGCCCCAGCATTTT
CASSPLGFSQPQHF
>-|-|TRBJ2-3|TRBV6-5
TGTGTCTCCAGTTCCAGCACAGATACGCAGTATTTT
CVSSSSTDTQYF
>-|once|TRBJ2-7|TRBV28
TGTGCCAGCAGTCTTACCGATTACGAGCAGTACTTC
CASSLTDYEQYF
>-|-|TRBJ2-7|TRBV7-9
TGTGCCAGCAGCTTGACAGAGACTTCCTACGAGCAGTACTTC
CASSLTETSYEQYF
>TRBD1|-|TRBJ1-2|TRBV2
TGTGCCAGCAGTAAAGAGACCAACAGGGGACATGGCTACACCTTC
CASSKETNRGHGYTF
>TRBD2|-|TRBJ2-7|TRBV19
TGTGCCAGTAGTATAGATGGAGCGGGAGGCGCCGCAGAGTACTTC
CASSIDGAGGAAEYF
>TRBD2|-|TRBJ2-3|TRBV9
TGTGCCAGCAGCGTAGTCGCTAGCGGGAGAGATACGCAGTATTTT
CASSVVASGRDTQYF
>TRBD2|-|TRBJ2-7|TRBV6-5
TGTGCCAGCAGGGAAACTAGCGCAAGCTCCTACGAGCAGTACTTC
CASRETSASSYEQYF
>-|once|TRBJ2-2|TRBV27
TGTGCCAGCTGCCCCTTTCTCAGGGGTAACACCGGGGAGCTGTTTTTT
CASCPFLRGNTGELFF
>TRBD1|-|TRBJ2-5|TRBV7-9
TGTGCCAGCAGCCAAAGGGGGCTGGAGACCCAGTACTTC
CASSQRGLETQYF
>TRBD1|-|TRBJ2-7|TRBV28
TGTGCCAGCAGTTTGTCCGCCGGGACAGGGAACAGCTTC
CASSLSAGTGNSF
>-|-|TRBJ1-5|TRBV28
TGTGCCAGCAGTTTAGTGTCCAGCCCCAATCAGCCCCAGCATTTT
CASSLVSSPNQPQHF
>TRBD2|-|TRBJ2-2|TRBV19
TGTGCCAGTAAAATACTAGCGGGAGCTGACGGGGAGCTGTTTTTT
CASKILAGADGELFF
>-|once|TRBJ2-1|TRBV5-1
TGCGCCAGCAGCTTGGACTCAAGCTCCTACAATGAGCAGTTCTTC
CASSLDSSSYNEQFF
>-|-|TRBJ2-5|TRBV18
TGTGCCAGCTCACCTCCGGGGACGAAAGAGACCCAGTACTTC
CASSPPGTKETQYF
>-|-|TRBJ2-7|TRBV7-2
TGTGCCAGCAGCTTAGTTTGGGACACCGGGATGGGGCAGTACTTC
CASSLVWDTGMGQYF
>TRBD2|once|TRBJ2-1|TRBV5-5
TGTGCCAGCAGCTTTCGACTAGCTACCTACAATGAGCAGTTCTTC
CASSFRLATYNEQFF
>TRBD1|-|TRBJ1-1|TRBV27
TGTGCCAGCAGCTCTTACAGGGGGGGAAGTGAAGCTTTCTTT
CASSSYRGGSEAFF